This TCR beta chain was obtained from a study of blood T cell repertoires in COVID-19. In the authors' methods: Amplified reference gene primers provided the basis for estimating nucleated cell counts. Libraries were prepared by immunoSEQ multiplex PCR; TCRdb keeps only in-frame clonotypes and omits some of them. V, J and clone size derive from that table, while D and trimming were established from the DNA sequence. This table has under 35,000 clones, approximately 88% appearing once. In its sample, this clone was seen once. Germline CDR1 SGHAT, CDR2 FQNNGV. The CDR3 is 15 amino acids. The V and J ends lost 7 bases and 4 bases respectively, with 18 bases between them.

The source is a man aged 60 to 69 with active COVID-19. V and J are TRBV11-2 and TRBJ2-3; tentative D call: TRBD2 (7 bases). Source material: peripheral blood. The CDR3 is CASTLSGGRADTQYF. CDR3 sequence (DNA): TGTGCCAGCACTTTGTCGGGGGGCAGGGCAGATACGCAGTATTTT. Combining the CDR3 with reference TRBV11-2 and TRBJ2-3 gives the whole variable domain EAGVAQSPRYKIIEKRQSVAFWCNPISGHATLYWYQQILGQGPKLLIQFQNNGVVDDSQLPKDRFSAERLKGVDSTLKIQPAKLEDSAVYLCASTLSGGRADTQYFGPGTRLTVL.